These T cell receptor beta chains were read from a single sample in a study of shared clonotypes between healthy human individuals. Libraries were prepared by immunoSEQ multiplex PCR; TCRdb keeps only in-frame clonotypes and omits some of them. This sample has about 1 million clones; around 74% occur once, and the top ten carry about 1.5%. Sequencing was performed on memory CD4+ T cells sorted from blood. These receptors were collected from a man aged 18 to 30 in good health. The conserved cysteine and the conserved F or W are not part of the CDR3 here. D genes are given only for firm matches. The size field is filled for only some rows; it gives once, few, many or a size class.

V: TRBV11-2; size: NA; J: TRBJ1-2; D: NA; CDR3: ASSFGNYGYT
V: TRBV27; size: once; J: TRBJ2-4; D: TRBD1; CDR3: ASSGDRVTKNIQY
V: TRBV28; size: once; J: TRBJ1-3; D: NA; CDR3: ASHGSSGNTIY
V: TRBV19; size: NA; J: TRBJ1-6; D: NA; CDR3: ATNVGSYNSPLH
V: TRBV2; size: NA; J: TRBJ1-4; D: TRBD1; CDR3: ASTRPGQGVTNEKLF
V: TRBV10-2; size: NA; J: TRBJ2-1; D: TRBD1; CDR3: ASSVGTGGGDEQF
V: TRBV4-1; size: NA; J: TRBJ2-5; D: NA; CDR3: ASSQRGETQY
V: TRBV7-2; size: NA; J: TRBJ2-1; D: TRBD1; CDR3: ASSPGTGGWGEQF
V: TRBV6-6; size: NA; J: TRBJ1-1; D: NA; CDR3: ASWGDMNTKAF
V: TRBV6-4; size: NA; J: TRBJ2-1; D: TRBD2; CDR3: ASRSDPAGYNEQF
V: TRBV30; size: NA; J: TRBJ2-1; D: TRBD2; CDR3: AWSRQRAGGLLYNEQF
V: TRBV5-4; size: few; J: TRBJ2-2; D: NA; CDR3: ASRNERGELF
V: TRBV5-6; size: NA; J: TRBJ2-7; D: NA; CDR3: ASSDRGTNSYEQY
V: TRBV21-1; size: NA; J: TRBJ2-7; D: NA; CDR3: ASSRTGSSYEQY
V: TRBV28; size: NA; J: TRBJ2-5; D: NA; CDR3: ASGNRRTNQETQY
V: TRBV13; size: NA; J: TRBJ2-5; D: TRBD1; CDR3: ASSFHGTGVETQY
V: TRBV18; size: few; J: TRBJ2-4; D: TRBD2; CDR3: ASSPNLIETSGVPSRPNGDIQY
V: TRBV7-2; size: NA; J: TRBJ1-5; D: TRBD1; CDR3: ASSSLGVGTVSSNQPQH
V: TRBV7-9; size: NA; J: TRBJ2-7; D: NA; CDR3: ASSTGGRVGEQY
V: TRBV30; size: NA; J: TRBJ2-5; D: NA; CDR3: AWSTLPNETQY
V: TRBV7-9; size: NA; J: TRBJ1-3; D: NA; CDR3: ATNPSISGNTIY
V: TRBV7-7; size: NA; J: TRBJ2-1; D: NA; CDR3: ASSSGGAGGNEQF
V: TRBV5-1; size: NA; J: TRBJ1-1; D: TRBD1; CDR3: ASSSGTGVMNTEAF
V: TRBV2; size: NA; J: TRBJ1-5; D: NA; CDR3: ASSKGYQPQH
V: TRBV6-6; size: once; J: TRBJ1-2; D: NA; CDR3: ASSPGGSWQYGYT
V: TRBV6-1; size: few; J: TRBJ1-1; D: TRBD1; CDR3: ASSERAYGGGEKNTEAF
V: TRBV5-1; size: NA; J: TRBJ2-5; D: TRBD2; CDR3: ASSLRLAGGLRETQY
V: TRBV7-2; size: NA; J: TRBJ1-1; D: NA; CDR3: ASSQPRINTEAF
V: TRBV7-3; size: NA; J: TRBJ2-1; D: TRBD1; CDR3: ASSPGGTWNVEQF
V: TRBV7-2; size: NA; J: TRBJ2-3; D: NA; CDR3: ASSLGRLGATDTQY
V: TRBV5-5; size: many; J: TRBJ1-6; D: NA; CDR3: ASSRADIGGSPLH
V: TRBV9; size: NA; J: TRBJ2-3; D: TRBD2; CDR3: ASSVASGRETDTQY
V: TRBV4-3; size: NA; J: TRBJ1-2; D: NA; CDR3: ASSQEPGYYGYT
V: TRBV7-9; size: once; J: TRBJ1-3; D: NA; CDR3: ASSFFGLSSGNTIY
V: TRBV10-1; size: few; J: TRBJ2-2; D: NA; CDR3: ASSDPRGDTGELF
V: TRBV7-9; size: NA; J: TRBJ1-2; D: NA; CDR3: ASSLGTVYGYT
V: TRBV5-1; size: NA; J: TRBJ2-1; D: TRBD2; CDR3: ASSSSGGSYNEQF
V: TRBV10-2; size: NA; J: TRBJ2-7; D: NA; CDR3: ASNSGTTDEQY
V: TRBV1; size: NA; J: TRBJ2-2; D: NA; CDR3: TSSQVTWTRPTGELF
V: TRBV6-6; size: once; J: TRBJ2-7; D: TRBD1; CDR3: ASSPIDREKN
V: TRBV5-1; size: NA; J: TRBJ1-1; D: NA; CDR3: ASSLEEGLNTEAF
V: TRBV7-2; size: NA; J: TRBJ1-1; D: NA; CDR3: ASSQGSKNTEAF
V: TRBV5-1; size: once; J: TRBJ1-2; D: NA; CDR3: ASRGSGDIYGYT
V: TRBV6-6; size: NA; J: TRBJ1-2; D: NA; CDR3: ASRPLGGNYGYT
V: TRBV2; size: NA; J: TRBJ1-2; D: NA; CDR3: ASRDSGRNYGYT
V: TRBV30; size: NA; J: TRBJ2-4; D: NA; CDR3: AWSVKGVLTKNIQY
V: TRBV11-2; size: NA; J: TRBJ2-7; D: NA; CDR3: ASSLDLGEVYEQY
V: TRBV14; size: NA; J: TRBJ1-1; D: NA; CDR3: ASSPGPFQQAF
V: TRBV6-6; size: NA; J: TRBJ1-5; D: NA; CDR3: ASSYLQNNQPQH
V: TRBV18; size: NA; J: TRBJ2-1; D: NA; CDR3: ASSPPGPSYEQF